This T cell receptor beta chain was sequenced in a study of blood T cell repertoires in COVID-19. The assay was immunoSEQ multiplex PCR, and TCRdb's table has in-frame clones only and misses some. The sample yields roughly 340,000 clones, around nine tenths seen once. The germline V gene has CDR1 SEHNR and CDR2 FQNEAQ (reference sequence). This CDR3 is 13 amino acids long. V was pared by 4 bases and J by 15 bases, with 19 bases between. The chain combines TRBV7-9 with TRBJ2-1, with D perhaps matching TRBD1 (7 bases). Material for sequencing was peripheral blood. This receptor was taken from a woman between 65 and 79 years old with COVID-19, enrolled during active disease. CDR3 sequence reads: CASSSLQGTSSFF. In DNA, the CDR3 is TGTGCCAGCAGCTCCCTACAGGGGACTTCGTCGTTCTTC.